This T cell receptor (beta chain) originates from a study of cytomegalovirus exposure and HLA in healthy donors. Vbeta (60) and Jbeta (13) primers were used in the PCR. Libraries were prepared by immunoSEQ multiplex PCR; TCRdb keeps only in-frame clonotypes and omits some of them. Among approximately 130,000 clones listed, 75% to 85% were seen once. Sequences were obtained from PBMCs. This sequence originates from a girl aged 2-10 years in good health and CMV-seronegative.

Here the CDR3 DNA reads TGTGCCAGCAGTTACCGAGGGGGAAGCTCCTACGAGCAGTACTTC. Translating it yields CASSYRGGSSYEQYF. The J gene is TRBJ2-7, the V gene TRBV6-5; weak D call: TRBD1 (6 bases). Trimming left V 2 bases short and J 0 bases short, with 11 bases between. Germline values: CDR1 MNHEY, CDR2 SVGAGI. The CDR3 sequence is 15 residues long.